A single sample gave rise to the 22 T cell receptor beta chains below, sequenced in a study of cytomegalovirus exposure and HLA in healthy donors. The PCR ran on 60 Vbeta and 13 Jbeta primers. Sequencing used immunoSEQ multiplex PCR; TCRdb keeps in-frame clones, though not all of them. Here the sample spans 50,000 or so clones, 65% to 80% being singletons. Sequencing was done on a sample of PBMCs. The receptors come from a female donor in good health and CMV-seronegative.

The CDR3 reads CASSVGLAGKSYEQYF. CDR3 DNA: TGTGCCAGCAGCGTAGGGCTAGCGGGTAAATCCTACGAGCAGTACTTC. The genes are TRBV9 and TRBJ2-7, with 8 positions matching TRBD2. Losses at the gene ends were 0 bases for V and 1 base for J; bases not matched to a gene: 6. Per germline, CDR1 SGDLS and CDR2 YYNGEE. There are 16 residues in the CDR3.

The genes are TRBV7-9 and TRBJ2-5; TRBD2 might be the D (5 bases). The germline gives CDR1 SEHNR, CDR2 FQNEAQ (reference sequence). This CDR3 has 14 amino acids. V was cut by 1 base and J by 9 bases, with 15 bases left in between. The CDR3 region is CASSLVPGLEAQYF. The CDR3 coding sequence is TGTGCCAGCAGCTTAGTCCCTGGTTTGGAGGCCCAGTACTTC. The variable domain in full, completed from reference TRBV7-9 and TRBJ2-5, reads DTGVSQNPRHKITKRGQNVTFRCDPISEHNRLYWYRQTLGQGPEFLTYFQNEAQLEKSRLLSDRFSAERPKGSFSTLEIQRTEQGDSAMYLCASSLVPGLEAQYFGPGTRLLVL.

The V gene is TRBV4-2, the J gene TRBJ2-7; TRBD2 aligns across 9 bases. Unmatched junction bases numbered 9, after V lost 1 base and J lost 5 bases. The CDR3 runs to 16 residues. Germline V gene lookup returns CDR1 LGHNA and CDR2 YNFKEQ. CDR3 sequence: CASSQGARREGHEQYF. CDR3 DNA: TGTGCCAGCAGCCAAGGGGCGCGGCGGGAGGGCCACGAGCAGTACTTC.

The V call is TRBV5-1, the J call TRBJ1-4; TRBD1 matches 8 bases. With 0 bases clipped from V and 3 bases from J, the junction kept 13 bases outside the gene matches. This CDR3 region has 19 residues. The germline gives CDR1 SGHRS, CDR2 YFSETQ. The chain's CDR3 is CASSLVPRGTGGANEKLFF. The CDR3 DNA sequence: TGCGCCAGCAGCTTGGTGCCACGTGGAACAGGGGGGGCTAATGAAAAACTGTTTTTT. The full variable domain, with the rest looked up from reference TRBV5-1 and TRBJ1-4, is KAGVTQTPRYLIKTRGQQVTLSCSPISGHRSVSWYQQTPGQGLQFLFEYFSETQRNKGNFPGRFSGRQFSNSRSEMNVSTLELGDSALYLCASSLVPRGTGGANEKLFFGSGTQLSVL.

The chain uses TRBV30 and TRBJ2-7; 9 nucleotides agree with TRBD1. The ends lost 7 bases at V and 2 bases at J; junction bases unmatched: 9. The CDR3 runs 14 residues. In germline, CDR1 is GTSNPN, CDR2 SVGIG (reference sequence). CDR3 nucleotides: TGTGCCTTGGGCGGGGGACAGGGCCCCTACGAGCAGTACTTC. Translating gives CALGGGQGPYEQYF.

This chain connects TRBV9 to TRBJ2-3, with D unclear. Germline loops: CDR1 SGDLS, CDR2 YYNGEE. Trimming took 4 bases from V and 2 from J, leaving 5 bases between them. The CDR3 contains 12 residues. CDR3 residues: CASSPFTDTQYF. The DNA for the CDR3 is TGTGCCAGCAGCCCCTTCACAGATACGCAGTATTTT.

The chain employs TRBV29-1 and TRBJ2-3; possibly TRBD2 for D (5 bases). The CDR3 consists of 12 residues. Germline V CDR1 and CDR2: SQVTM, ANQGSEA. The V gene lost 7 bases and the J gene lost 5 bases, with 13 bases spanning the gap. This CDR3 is CSAVGVGDTQYF. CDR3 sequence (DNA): TGCAGCGCTGTGGGAGTGGGAGATACGCAGTATTTT.

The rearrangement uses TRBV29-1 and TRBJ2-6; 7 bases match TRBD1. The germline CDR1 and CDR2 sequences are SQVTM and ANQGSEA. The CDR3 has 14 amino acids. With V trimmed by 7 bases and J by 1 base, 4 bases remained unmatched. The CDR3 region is CSASGGSGANVLTF. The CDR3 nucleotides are TGCAGCGCTTCAGGGGGTTCTGGGGCCAACGTCCTGACTTTC.

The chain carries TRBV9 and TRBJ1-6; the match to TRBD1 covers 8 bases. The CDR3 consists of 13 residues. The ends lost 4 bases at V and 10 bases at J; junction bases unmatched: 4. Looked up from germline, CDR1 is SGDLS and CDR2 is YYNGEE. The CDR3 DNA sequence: TGTGCCAGCAGCCCGGGACAGGACTCACCCCTCCACTTT. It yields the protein CASSPGQDSPLHF.

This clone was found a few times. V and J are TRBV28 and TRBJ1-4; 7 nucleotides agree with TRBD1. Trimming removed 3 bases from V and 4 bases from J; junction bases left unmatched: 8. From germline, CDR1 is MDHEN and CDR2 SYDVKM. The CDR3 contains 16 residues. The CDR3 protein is CASSLSGTALNEKLFF. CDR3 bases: TGTGCCAGCAGTTTGTCCGGGACAGCACTTAATGAAAAACTGTTTTTT.

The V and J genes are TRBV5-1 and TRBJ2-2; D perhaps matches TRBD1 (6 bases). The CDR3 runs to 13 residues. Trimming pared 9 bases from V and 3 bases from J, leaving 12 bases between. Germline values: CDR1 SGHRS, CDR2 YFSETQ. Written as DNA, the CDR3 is TGCGCCACTACAGGGTCGGACACCGGGGAGCTGTTTTTT. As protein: CATTGSDTGELFF.

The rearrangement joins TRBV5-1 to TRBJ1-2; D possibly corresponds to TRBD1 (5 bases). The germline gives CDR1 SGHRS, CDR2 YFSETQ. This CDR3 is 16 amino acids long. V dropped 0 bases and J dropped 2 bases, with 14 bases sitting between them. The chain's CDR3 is CASSLVPGVQNYGYTF. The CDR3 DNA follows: TGCGCCAGCAGCTTGGTCCCGGGGGTTCAGAACTATGGCTACACCTTC.

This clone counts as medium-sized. CDR3 sequence reads: CASSAPPGQGSGYEQYF. CDR3 nucleotide sequence: TGTGCCAGCAGCGCCCCACCGGGACAGGGAAGTGGCTACGAGCAGTACTTC. The J gene is TRBJ2-7, the V gene TRBV7-9, with 9 bases aligning to TRBD1. Germline values: CDR1 SEHNR, CDR2 FQNEAQ (reference sequence). With V trimmed by 5 bases and J by 3 bases, 14 bases remained unmatched. CDR3 length: 17 residues.

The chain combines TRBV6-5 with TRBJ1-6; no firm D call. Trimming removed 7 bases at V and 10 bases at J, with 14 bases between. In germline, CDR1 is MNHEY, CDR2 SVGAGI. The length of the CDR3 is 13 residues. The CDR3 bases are TGTGCCAGCACCCCCCGCAACTACTCACCCCTCCACTTT. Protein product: CASTPRNYSPLHF.

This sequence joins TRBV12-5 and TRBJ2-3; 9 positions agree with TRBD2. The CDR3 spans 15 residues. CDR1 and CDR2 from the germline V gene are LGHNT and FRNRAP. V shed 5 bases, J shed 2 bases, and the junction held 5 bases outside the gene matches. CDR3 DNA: TGTGCTAGTGGTCCTTCTAGCGGGGACACAGATACGCAGTATTTT. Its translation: CASGPSSGDTDTQYF.

CDR3 sequence: CASSGGGSYNEQFF. DNA of the CDR3: TGTGCCAGCAGTGGTGGGGGGTCCTACAATGAGCAGTTCTTC. V usage is TRBV9 and J usage is TRBJ2-1; the D gene is possibly TRBD2 (6 bases). V lost 5 bases to trimming and J lost 1 base, with 10 bases between them. Germline lookup yields CDR1 SGDLS and CDR2 YYNGEE. There are 14 residues in the CDR3.

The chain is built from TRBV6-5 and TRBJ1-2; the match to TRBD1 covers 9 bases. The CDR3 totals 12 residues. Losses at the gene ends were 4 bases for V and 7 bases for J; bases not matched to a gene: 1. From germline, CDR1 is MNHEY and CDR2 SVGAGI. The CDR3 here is CASSWTGVGYTF. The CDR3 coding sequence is TGTGCCAGCAGTTGGACAGGGGTTGGCTACACCTTC.

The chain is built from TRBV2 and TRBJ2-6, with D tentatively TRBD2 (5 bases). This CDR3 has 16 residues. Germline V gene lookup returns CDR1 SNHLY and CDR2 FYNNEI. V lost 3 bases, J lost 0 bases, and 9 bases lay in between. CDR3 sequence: CASSDRESSGANVLTF. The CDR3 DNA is TGTGCCAGCAGTGATCGGGAAAGCTCTGGGGCCAACGTCCTGACTTTC.

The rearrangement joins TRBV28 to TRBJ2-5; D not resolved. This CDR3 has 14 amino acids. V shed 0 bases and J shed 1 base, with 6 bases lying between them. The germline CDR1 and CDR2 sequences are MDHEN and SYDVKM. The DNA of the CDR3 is TGTGCCAGCAGTTTATGGCGCTTCCAAGAGACCCAGTACTTC. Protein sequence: CASSLWRFQETQYF. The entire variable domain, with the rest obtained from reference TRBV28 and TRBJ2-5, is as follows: DVKVTQSSRYLVKRTGEKVFLECVQDMDHENMFWYRQDPGLGLRLIYFSYDVKMKEKGDIPEGYSVSREKKERFSLILESASTNQTSMYLCASSLWRFQETQYFGPGTRLLVL.

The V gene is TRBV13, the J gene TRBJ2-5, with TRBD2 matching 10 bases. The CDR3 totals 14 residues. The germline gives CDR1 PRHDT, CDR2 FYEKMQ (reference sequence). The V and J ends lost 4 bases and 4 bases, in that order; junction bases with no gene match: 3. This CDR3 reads CASSYLAGVETQYF. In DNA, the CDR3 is TGTGCCAGCAGCTACCTAGCGGGAGTAGAGACCCAGTACTTC.

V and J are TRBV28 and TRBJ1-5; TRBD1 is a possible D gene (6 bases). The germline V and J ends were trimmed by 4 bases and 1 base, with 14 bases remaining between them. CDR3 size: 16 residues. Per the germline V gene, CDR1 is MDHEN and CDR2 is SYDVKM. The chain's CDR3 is CASSYREWYSNQPQHF. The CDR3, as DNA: TGTGCCAGCAGTTACAGGGAGTGGTACAGCAATCAGCCCCAGCATTTT. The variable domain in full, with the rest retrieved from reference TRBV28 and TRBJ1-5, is DVKVTQSSRYLVKRTGEKVFLECVQDMDHENMFWYRQDPGLGLRLIYFSYDVKMKEKGDIPEGYSVSREKKERFSLILESASTNQTSMYLCASSYREWYSNQPQHFGDGTRLSIL.

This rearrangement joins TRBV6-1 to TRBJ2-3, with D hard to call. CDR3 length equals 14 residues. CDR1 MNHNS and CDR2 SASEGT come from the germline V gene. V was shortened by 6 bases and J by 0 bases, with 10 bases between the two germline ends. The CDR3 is CASSQQLSTDTQYF. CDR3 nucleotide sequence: TGTGCCAGCAGCCAACAGCTAAGCACAGATACGCAGTATTTT.